This T cell receptor (beta chain) emerged from a study of T cells in Graves' hyperthyroidism and ophthalmopathy. Study conclusions and caveats: A 13 V-J model separated ophthalmopathy from stable hyperthyroidism.

As for this clonotype: The antigen remains undetermined.

Researchers amplified the TCR beta CDR3 regions from RNA transcripts. TCR CDR3 underwent first-round RT-PCR with the HTBI primer set. One entry per CDR3 protein results from TCRdb running MiXCR on the multiplex PCR reads. Here the sample spans 450,000 to 700,000 distinct CDR3 sequences, 46% being singletons. CDR1 and CDR2 (germline): WNHNN, SYGVQD (reference sequence). V lost 8 bases, J lost 4 bases, and 14 bases stayed unmatched. The CDR3 has 16 amino acids. This receptor was taken from an adult woman with Graves' disease, either hyperthyroidism or ophthalmopathy (not recorded which). The chain uses TRBV10-1 and TRBJ2-5; 9 positions agree with TRBD2. What was sequenced was peripheral blood or thyroid tissue (not recorded which). The CDR3: CASPSWRTSDAETQYF. The DNA of the CDR3 is TGCGCCAGCCCTAGCTGGAGGACTAGCGATGCAGAGACCCAGTACTTC.